This T cell receptor beta chain was found in a study of T-cell reconstitution after alpha-beta-depleted transplantation in children. This clonotype was counted between two and nine times. V was cut by 0 bases and J by 1 base, with 6 bases left in between. Looked up from germline, CDR1 is GTSNPN and CDR2 is SVGIG (reference sequence). This CDR3 has 13 amino acids. It was with unique molecular identifiers that the TCRbeta library was prepared. TCRdb used MiXCR to reprocess the PCR reads, holding one entry per CDR3 protein. Here the sample spans around 480,000 distinct CDR3 sequences, 30% to 35% being singletons.

V gene TRBV30 combines with J gene TRBJ1-1; D is uncertain. The source material was PBMCs from the stem cell graft donor, sampled from the stem cell graft. The clonotype comes from a human donor who donated a stem cell graft to a child with aplastic anemia. CDR3 sequence reads: CAWSVPGNTEAFF. The CDR3 region has the DNA TGTGCCTGGAGTGTACCGGGGAACACTGAAGCTTTCTTT.